This T cell receptor beta chain came from a study of cytomegalovirus exposure and HLA in healthy donors. Study-level results: A few chains tied to CMV proved CMV antigen-specific in vitro.

A remark on this clone: The target antigen is unknown.

Vbeta (60) and Jbeta (13) primers were used in the PCR. Assay used: immunoSEQ multiplex PCR; TCRdb lists only in-frame clones, some missing. The sample comprises roughly 150,000 clones, over 70% of which are singletons, and 6% to 8.5% rests with the top ten. V shed 0 bases, J shed 0 bases, and the junction held 1 base outside the gene matches. The CDR3 is made up of 16 amino acids. CDR1 is MNHNY and CDR2 is SVGAGI in the germline V gene (reference sequence). Sequencing used PBMCs. The V and J genes are TRBV6-6 and TRBJ1-4; the match to TRBD1 covers 7 bases. The sequence was collected from a man aged 25-45 years in good health and CMV-seronegative. CDR3 in DNA: TGTGCCAGCAGTTACTCCGGGACAGCAACTAATGAAAAACTGTTTTTT. Its translation: CASSYSGTATNEKLFF.